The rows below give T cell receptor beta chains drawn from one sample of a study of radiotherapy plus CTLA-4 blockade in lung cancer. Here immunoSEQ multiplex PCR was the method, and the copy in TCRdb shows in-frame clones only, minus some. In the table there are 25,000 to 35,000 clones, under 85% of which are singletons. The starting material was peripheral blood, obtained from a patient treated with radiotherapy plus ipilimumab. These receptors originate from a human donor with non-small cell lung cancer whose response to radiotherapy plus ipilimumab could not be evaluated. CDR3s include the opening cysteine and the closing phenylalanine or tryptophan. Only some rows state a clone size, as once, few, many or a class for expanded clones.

CDR3aa: CASRTAGGTGGAQPQHF; v_gene: TRBV28; j_gene: TRBJ1-5; abundance: NA
CDR3aa: CASSALGDRGYGYTF; v_gene: TRBV9; j_gene: TRBJ1-2; abundance: NA
CDR3aa: CASSGREPSPLHF; v_gene: TRBV6-1; j_gene: TRBJ1-6; abundance: NA
CDR3aa: CASSADRVAYNEQFF; v_gene: TRBV2; j_gene: TRBJ2-1; abundance: once
CDR3aa: CASSRSTSGSASYEQYF; v_gene: TRBV11-2; j_gene: TRBJ2-7; abundance: NA
CDR3aa: CASSQTDSDTQYF; v_gene: TRBV5-4; j_gene: TRBJ2-3; abundance: NA
CDR3aa: CASSKITSGRTSTDTQYF; v_gene: TRBV7-2; j_gene: TRBJ2-3; abundance: NA
CDR3aa: CASSPVGGVSEQFF; v_gene: TRBV18; j_gene: TRBJ2-1; abundance: once
CDR3aa: CASSDPSGRAYNEQFF; v_gene: TRBV5-6; j_gene: TRBJ2-1; abundance: NA
CDR3aa: CASSQREGYTDTQYF; v_gene: TRBV19; j_gene: TRBJ2-3; abundance: NA
CDR3aa: CASSFVQGNTIYF; v_gene: TRBV6-5; j_gene: TRBJ1-3; abundance: few
CDR3aa: CASSQDRTGLAGVPDTQYF; v_gene: TRBV14; j_gene: TRBJ2-3; abundance: NA
CDR3aa: CASSPQYYEQYF; v_gene: TRBV28; j_gene: TRBJ2-7; abundance: NA
CDR3aa: CASSYSQGGTTEAFF; v_gene: TRBV6-5; j_gene: TRBJ1-1; abundance: NA
CDR3aa: CASDQGGETQYF; v_gene: TRBV25-1; j_gene: TRBJ2-5; abundance: NA
CDR3aa: CASSFHQPTSGGTDTQYF; v_gene: TRBV11-3; j_gene: TRBJ2-3; abundance: NA
CDR3aa: CASSEVGGIGGYTF; v_gene: TRBV6-5; j_gene: TRBJ1-2; abundance: NA
CDR3aa: CASSLDGYGGGSYNEQFF; v_gene: TRBV7-8; j_gene: TRBJ2-1; abundance: NA
CDR3aa: CASSWGQGGFNEQFF; v_gene: TRBV6-5; j_gene: TRBJ2-1; abundance: NA
CDR3aa: CSVETGQPYNEQFF; v_gene: TRBV29-1; j_gene: TRBJ2-1; abundance: few